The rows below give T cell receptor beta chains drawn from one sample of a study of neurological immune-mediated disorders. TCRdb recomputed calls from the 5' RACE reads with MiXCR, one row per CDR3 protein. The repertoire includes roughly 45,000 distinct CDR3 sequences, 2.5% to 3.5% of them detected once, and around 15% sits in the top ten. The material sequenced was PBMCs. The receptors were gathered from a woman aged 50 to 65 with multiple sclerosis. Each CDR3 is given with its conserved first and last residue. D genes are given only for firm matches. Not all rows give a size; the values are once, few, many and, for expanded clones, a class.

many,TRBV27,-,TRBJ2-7,TGTGCCAGCAGTTTCAAGCCCCCCTACGAGCAGTACTTC,CASSFKPPYEQYF
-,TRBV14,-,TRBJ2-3,TGTGCCAGCAGCCAAAGCTGGGGGCAGGGACGGATTCGTCTAAGCACAGATACGCAGTATTTT,CASSQSWGQGRIRLSTDTQYF
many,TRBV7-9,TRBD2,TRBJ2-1,TGTGCCAGCAGCTTAGGGGACTACCGCTCCTACAATGAGCAGTTCTTC,CASSLGDYRSYNEQFF
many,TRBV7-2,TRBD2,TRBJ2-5,TGTGCCAGCAGCTTAACCGGGACTAGCTGGGAGACCCAGTACTTC,CASSLTGTSWETQYF
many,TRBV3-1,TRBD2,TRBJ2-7,TGTGCCAGCAGCTATGGACTAGCGCTTACCTACGAGCAGTACTTC,CASSYGLALTYEQYF
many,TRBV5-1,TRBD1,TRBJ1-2,TGCGCCAGCAGCTTTGACAGGGTTGGCTACACCTTC,CASSFDRVGYTF
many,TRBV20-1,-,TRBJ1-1,TGCAGTGCTAGAGATAAGGCTGAAGCTTTCTTT,CSARDKAEAFF
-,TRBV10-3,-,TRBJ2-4,TGTGCCATCAGTGAGGAGGGACTCCCCAAAAACATTCAGTACTTC,CAISEEGLPKNIQYF
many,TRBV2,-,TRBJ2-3,TGTGCCACCCCCCGGGCGGGCGGGAGCACAGATACGCAGTATTTT,CATPRAGGSTDTQYF
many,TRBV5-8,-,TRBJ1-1,TGTGCCAGCAGTTACAGGGATACTGAAGCTTTCTTT,CASSYRDTEAFF
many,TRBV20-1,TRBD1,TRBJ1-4,TGCAGTGCTAGAGATACAGGGGTAACTAATGAAAAACTGTTTTTT,CSARDTGVTNEKLFF
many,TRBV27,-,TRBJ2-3,TGTGCCAGCAGTTTATTTCACCCCCCGACTAGGGATGAAGGGGATACGCAGTATTTT,CASSLFHPPTRDEGDTQYF
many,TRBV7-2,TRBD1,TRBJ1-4,TGTGCCAGCAGCTCCATTCTCAGGGGGTCGGATGAAAAACTGTTTTTT,CASSSILRGSDEKLFF
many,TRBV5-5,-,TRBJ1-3,TGTGCCAGCAGCTTCTCAGGGGCTGGAAACACCATATATTTT,CASSFSGAGNTIYF
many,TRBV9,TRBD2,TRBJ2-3,TGTGCCAGCAGCCCGCTAGGGCTAGCGGGAGGGTCCACAGATACGCAGTATTTT,CASSPLGLAGGSTDTQYF
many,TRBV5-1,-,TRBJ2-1,TGCGCCAGCAGCCCCCCTGGGGGGGGGCCCTACAATGAGCAGTTCTTC,CASSPPGGGPYNEQFF
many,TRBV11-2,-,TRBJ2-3,TGTGCCAGCAGCCACCGCACAGATACGCAGTATTTT,CASSHRTDTQYF
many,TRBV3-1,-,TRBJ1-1,TGTGCCAGCACCCCTGGGGCTAACATGAACACTGAAGCTTTCTTT,CASTPGANMNTEAFF
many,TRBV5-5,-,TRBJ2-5,TGTGCCAGCAGCCGGCGGTGGGAACAAGAGACCCAGTACTTC,CASSRRWEQETQYF
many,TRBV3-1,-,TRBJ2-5,TGTGCCAGCAGCCAAAGGGAGACCCAGTACTTC,CASSQRETQYF
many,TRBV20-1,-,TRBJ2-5,TGCAGTGCTAGAGATCGGTTCGTGGAAGAGACCCAGTACTTC,CSARDRFVEETQYF
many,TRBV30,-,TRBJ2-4,TGTGCCTGGAGTGGACTCTGGGGTCAAAACATTCAGTACTTC,CAWSGLWGQNIQYF
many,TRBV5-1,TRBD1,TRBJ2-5,TGCGCCAGCAGCTTGGCTGGGACAGTCCAAGAGACCCAGTACTTC,CASSLAGTVQETQYF
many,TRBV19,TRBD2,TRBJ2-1,TGTGCCAGTCAAGCGACGAGGGAGGGTAAAGATGAGCAGTTCTTC,CASQATREGKDEQFF
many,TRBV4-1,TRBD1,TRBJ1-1,TGCGCCAGCAGCCAAGATGGGTGGACAGGGACGAACACTGAAGCTTTCTTT,CASSQDGWTGTNTEAFF
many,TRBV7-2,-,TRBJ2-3,TGTGCCAGCAGCCTGCGGACTAGCACAGATACGCAGTATTTT,CASSLRTSTDTQYF
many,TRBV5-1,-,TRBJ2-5,TGCGCCAGCAGCCCGGGACGGCCTTCCGAGACCCAGTACTTC,CASSPGRPSETQYF
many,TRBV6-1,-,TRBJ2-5,TGTGCCAGCAGTGTACACCTCCAAGAGACCCAGTACTTC,CASSVHLQETQYF
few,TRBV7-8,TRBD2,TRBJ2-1,TGTGCCAGCAGCGACAGACTAGCGGGGGGGTACAATGAGCAGTTCTTC,CASSDRLAGGYNEQFF
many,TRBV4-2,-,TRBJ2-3,TGTGCCAGCAGCCCGCGACTCGCAACAGATACGCAGTATTTT,CASSPRLATDTQYF
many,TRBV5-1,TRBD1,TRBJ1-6,TGCGCCAGCAGCTTGCGGACAGGCGACAATTCACCCCTCCACTTT,CASSLRTGDNSPLHF
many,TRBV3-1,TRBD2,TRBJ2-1,TGTGCCAGCAGCCTCCCGGGCGGGAGCGGTCGCTCCTACAATGAGCAGTTCTTC,CASSLPGGSGRSYNEQFF
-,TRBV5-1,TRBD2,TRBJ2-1,TGCGCCAGCAAATTAACTAGCGGGACAACGGATGAGCAGTTCTTC,CASKLTSGTTDEQFF
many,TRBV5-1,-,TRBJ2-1,TGCGCCAGCAGCTTGCTGGACTACAATGAGCAGTTCTTC,CASSLLDYNEQFF
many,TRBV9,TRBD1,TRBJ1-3,TGTGCCAGCAGCGAGGGGGACAGCAGCTCTGGAAACACCATATATTTT,CASSEGDSSSGNTIYF
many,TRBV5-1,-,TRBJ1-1,TGCGCCAGCAGCTTCAACAGAGGTCGACAAAGGTTAGGACAGCGGATGAAGAACACTGAAGCTTTCTTT,CASSFNRGRQRLGQRMKNTEAFF
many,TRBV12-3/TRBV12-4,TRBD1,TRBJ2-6,TGTGCCAGCAGGGAACAGGGGGCAACAGGGGCCAACGTCCTGACTTTC,CASREQGATGANVLTF
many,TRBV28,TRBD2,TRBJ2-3,TGTGCCACCACGGGAGGTATAGATACGCAGTATTTT,CATTGGIDTQYF
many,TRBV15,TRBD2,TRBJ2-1,TGTGCCACCAGCAGAGGACTAGCGGGAGCCAATGAGCAGTTCTTC,CATSRGLAGANEQFF
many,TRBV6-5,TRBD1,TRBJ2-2,TGTGCCAGCACCATGGAATGGGACAGGTCGAACACCGGGGAGCTGTTTTTT,CASTMEWDRSNTGELFF
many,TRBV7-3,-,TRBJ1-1,TGTGCCAGCAGCTCACAAGACAGGTTAGGGAGGGACATGAACACTGAAGCTTTCTTT,CASSSQDRLGRDMNTEAFF
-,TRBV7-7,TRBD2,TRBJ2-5,TGTGCCAGCAGCTTCGGGGGGGCTCAAGAGACCCAGTACTTC,CASSFGGAQETQYF
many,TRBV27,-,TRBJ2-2,TGTGCCAGCAGTTTTCACGGCCTCACCGGGGAGCTGTTTTTT,CASSFHGLTGELFF
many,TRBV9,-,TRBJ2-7,TGTGCCAGCAGCGTAGCGGGACTGGGGGTCGAGCAGTACTTC,CASSVAGLGVEQYF
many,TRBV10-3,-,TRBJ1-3,TGTGCCACCCAAGGTTTAGGGCAGGGGCAAAGGACTGGAAACACCATATATTTT,CATQGLGQGQRTGNTIYF
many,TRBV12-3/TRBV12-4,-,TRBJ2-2,TGTGCCAGCAGTTCTGCCGGGGAGCTGTTTTTT,CASSSAGELFF
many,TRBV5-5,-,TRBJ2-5,TGTGCCAGCAGCTTTGAGGGCTACGGGGAGACCCAGTACTTC,CASSFEGYGETQYF
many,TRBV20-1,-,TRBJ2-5,TGCAGTGCCCGCCCCGGGGGGCCCCAAGAGACCCAGTACTTC,CSARPGGPQETQYF
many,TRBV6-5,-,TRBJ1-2,TGTGCCAGCAGTTACTCTCCCTACTATGGCTACACCTTC,CASSYSPYYGYTF
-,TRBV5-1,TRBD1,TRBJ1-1,TGCGCCAGCAGCTTGGACAGGGGTTTGGGCACTGAAGCTTTCTTT,CASSLDRGLGTEAFF